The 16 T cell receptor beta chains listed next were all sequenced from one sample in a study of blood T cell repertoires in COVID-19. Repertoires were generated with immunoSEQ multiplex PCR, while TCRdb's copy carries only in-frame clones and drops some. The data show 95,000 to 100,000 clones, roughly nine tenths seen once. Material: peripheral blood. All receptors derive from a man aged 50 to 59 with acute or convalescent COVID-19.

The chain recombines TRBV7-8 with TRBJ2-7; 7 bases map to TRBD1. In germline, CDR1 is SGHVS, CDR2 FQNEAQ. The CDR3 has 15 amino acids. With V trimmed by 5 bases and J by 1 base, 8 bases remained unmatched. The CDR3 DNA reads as TGTGCCAGCAGCGTCGGGACAGCTAGTTCCTACGAGCAGTACTTC. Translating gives CASSVGTASSYEQYF. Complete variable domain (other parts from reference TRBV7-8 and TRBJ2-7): GAGVSQSPRYKVAKRGQDVALRCDPISGHVSLFWYQQALGQGPEFLTYFQNEAQLDKSGLPSDRFFAERPEGSVSTLKIQRTQQEDSAVYLCASSVGTASSYEQYFGPGTRLTVT.

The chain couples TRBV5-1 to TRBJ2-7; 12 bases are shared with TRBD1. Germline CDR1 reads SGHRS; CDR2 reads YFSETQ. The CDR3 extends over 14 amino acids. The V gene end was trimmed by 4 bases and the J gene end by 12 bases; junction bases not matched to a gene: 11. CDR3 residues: CASSPGGQGAGAYF. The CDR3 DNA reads TGCGCCAGCAGCCCAGGGGGACAGGGGGCGGGGGCGTACTTC.

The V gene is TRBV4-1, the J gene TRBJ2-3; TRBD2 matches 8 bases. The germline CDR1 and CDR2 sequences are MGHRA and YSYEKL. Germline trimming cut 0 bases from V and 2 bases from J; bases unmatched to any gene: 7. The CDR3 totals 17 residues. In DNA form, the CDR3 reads TGCGCCAGCAGCCAAGATGGGGCGGGGGGCCTCACAGATACGCAGTATTTT. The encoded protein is CASSQDGAGGLTDTQYF.

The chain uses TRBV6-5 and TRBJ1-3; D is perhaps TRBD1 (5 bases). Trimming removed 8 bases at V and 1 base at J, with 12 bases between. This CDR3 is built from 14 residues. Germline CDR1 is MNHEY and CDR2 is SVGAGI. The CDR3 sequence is CASYPGTSGNTIYF. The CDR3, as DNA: TGTGCCAGCTATCCCGGGACTTCTGGAAACACCATATATTTT.

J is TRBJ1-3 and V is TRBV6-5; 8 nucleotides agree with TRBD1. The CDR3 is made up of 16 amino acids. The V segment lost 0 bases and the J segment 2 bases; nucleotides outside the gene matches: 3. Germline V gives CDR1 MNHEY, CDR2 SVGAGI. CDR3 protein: CASSYSPDRAGNTIYF. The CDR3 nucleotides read TGTGCCAGCAGTTACTCTCCGGACAGGGCTGGAAACACCATATATTTT.

This CDR3 is CASSLGGQGFNEQFF. The DNA of the CDR3 is TGCGCCAGCAGCTTGGGGGGACAGGGATTCAATGAGCAGTTCTTC. This chain joins TRBV5-1 and TRBJ2-1, with TRBD1 matching over 9 bases. CDR3 length: 15 amino acids. From germline, CDR1 is SGHRS and CDR2 YFSETQ. The V gene end was trimmed by 0 bases and the J gene end by 6 bases; junction bases not matched to a gene: 4.

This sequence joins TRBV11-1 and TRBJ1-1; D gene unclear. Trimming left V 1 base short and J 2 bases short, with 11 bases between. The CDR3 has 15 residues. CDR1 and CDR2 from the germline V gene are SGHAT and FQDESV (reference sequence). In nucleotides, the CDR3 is TGTGCCAGCAGCTTAGGAGTTTTTAAAAACACTGAAGCTTTCTTT. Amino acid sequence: CASSLGVFKNTEAFF.

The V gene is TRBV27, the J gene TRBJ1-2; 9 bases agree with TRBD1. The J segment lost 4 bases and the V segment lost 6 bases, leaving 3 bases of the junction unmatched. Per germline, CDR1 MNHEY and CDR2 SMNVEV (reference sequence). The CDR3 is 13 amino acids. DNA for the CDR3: TGTGCCAGCAGGGACAGGGGAGGCTATGGCTACACCTTC. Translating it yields CASRDRGGYGYTF.

This chain's CDR3 is CASSGQGYEQYF. The DNA for the CDR3 is TGTGCCAGCAGTGGACAGGGCTACGAGCAGTACTTC. The rearrangement links TRBV2 to TRBJ2-7; 7 positions match TRBD1. The V and J ends lost 4 bases and 3 bases, in that order; junction bases with no gene match: 0. Per germline, CDR1 SNHLY and CDR2 FYNNEI. This CDR3 spans 12 amino acids.

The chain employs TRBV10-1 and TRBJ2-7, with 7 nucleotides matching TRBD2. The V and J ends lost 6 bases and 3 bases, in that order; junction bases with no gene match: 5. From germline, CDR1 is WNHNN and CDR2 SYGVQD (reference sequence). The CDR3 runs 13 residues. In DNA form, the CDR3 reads TGCGCCAGCAGCGGAGCGGGGCTCTACGAGCAGTACTTC. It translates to CASSGAGLYEQYF.

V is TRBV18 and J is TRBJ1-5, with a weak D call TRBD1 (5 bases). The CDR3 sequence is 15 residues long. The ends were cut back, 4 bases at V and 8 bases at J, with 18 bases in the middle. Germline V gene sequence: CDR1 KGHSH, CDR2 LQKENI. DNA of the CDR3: TGTGCCAGCTCACTCCGGGTCCTTGGAGGGGAGCCCCAGCATTTT. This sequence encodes CASSLRVLGGEPQHF.

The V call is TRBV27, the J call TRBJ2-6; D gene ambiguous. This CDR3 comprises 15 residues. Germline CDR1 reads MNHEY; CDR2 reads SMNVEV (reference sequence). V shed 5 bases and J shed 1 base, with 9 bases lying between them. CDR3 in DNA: TGTGCCAGCAGTACCCGGGTTTCTGGGGCCAACGTCCTGACTTTC. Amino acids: CASSTRVSGANVLTF.

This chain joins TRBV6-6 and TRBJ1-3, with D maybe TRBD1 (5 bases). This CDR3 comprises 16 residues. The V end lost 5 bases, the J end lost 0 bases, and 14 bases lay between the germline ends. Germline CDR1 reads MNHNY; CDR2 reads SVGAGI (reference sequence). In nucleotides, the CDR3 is TGTGCCAGCAGTCTCCAGGGCGTAGGCTCTGGAAACACCATATATTTT. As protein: CASSLQGVGSGNTIYF.

The CDR3 nucleotides are TGTGCCAGCTCCCACGACAATCCCGGGGAGCTGTTTTTT. It encodes CASSHDNPGELFF. The chain links TRBV18 to TRBJ2-2; D is unclear. The V end was cut by 6 bases, the J end by 6 bases, with 11 bases between. Germline V gene data show CDR1 as KGHSH and CDR2 as LQKENI. The CDR3 runs 13 residues.

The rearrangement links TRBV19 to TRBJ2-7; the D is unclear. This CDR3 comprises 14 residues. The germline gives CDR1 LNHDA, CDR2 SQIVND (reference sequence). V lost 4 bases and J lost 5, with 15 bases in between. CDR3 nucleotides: TGTGCCAGTAGTAGGAGCAGTGAAGTAGACGAGCAGTACTTC. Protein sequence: CASSRSSEVDEQYF.

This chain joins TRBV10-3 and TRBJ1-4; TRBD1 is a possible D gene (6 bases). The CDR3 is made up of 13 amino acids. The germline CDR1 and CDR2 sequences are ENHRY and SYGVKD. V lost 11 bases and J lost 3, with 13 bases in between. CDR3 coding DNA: TGTGCCGGCAGGGGTTCAGCTAATGAAAAACTGTTTTTT. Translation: CAGRGSANEKLFF.